This T cell receptor (beta chain) was recovered during a study of cytomegalovirus exposure and HLA in healthy donors. Broader study findings: The CMV antigen specificity of a few CMV-associated chains was confirmed through in vitro analysis. One cluster of highly shared sequence variants probably arose as a sequencing artifact. A later analysis linked more than 15,000 TCR beta sequences to HLA alleles at 0.05 false discovery rate.

Trimming shortened V by 2 bases and J by 5 bases, and 6 bases separated the two germline ends. Germline CDR1 SEHNR, CDR2 FQNEAQ (reference sequence). The CDR3 is 12 amino acids. Primers: 60 Vbeta forward and 13 Jbeta reverse. Sequencing was performed with immunoSEQ multiplex PCR; in TCRdb, only in-frame clones are kept and a portion is missing. Its table records some 110,000 clones. Comment on this clone: No antigen is known for it.

The sequence was collected from a man between 18 and 35 years old in good health and CMV-seronegative. The specimen sequenced was PBMCs. The chain is built from TRBV7-9 and TRBJ1-2; D call uncertain. The CDR3 sequence is CASSLQDYGYTF. DNA for the CDR3: TGTGCCAGCAGCTTACAGGATTATGGCTACACCTTC.